Presented here are 10 T cell receptor beta chains from one specimen sequenced in a study of shared clonotypes between healthy human individuals. This table comes from immunoSEQ multiplex PCR, and its TCRdb copy is limited to in-frame clones, with some not included. The profile shows over 850,000 clones, around 78% of them singletons. What was sequenced was memory CD4+ T cells from PBMCs. Subset defined: CD45RA-negative fraction. The source of these receptors is a man aged 18 to 29 in good health. Some clones in this sample may be carry-over from other donors' samples.

This chain connects TRBV7-9 to TRBJ2-7, with a possible D match to TRBD2 (5 bases). The germline gives CDR1 SEHNR, CDR2 FQNEAQ (reference sequence). V lost 1 base and J lost 2, with 12 bases in between. This CDR3 has 15 residues. Written as DNA, the CDR3 is TGTGCCAGCAGCTTAGTGGCGGGTTATCCCTACGAGCAGTACTTC. Protein: CASSLVAGYPYEQYF.

This clone has a handful of counts. The genes are TRBV16 and TRBJ1-5; D call uncertain. With 4 bases removed from V and 4 bases from J, the gap between germline ends came to 23 bases. The germline CDR1 and CDR2 sequences are KGHSY and FQNENV. This CDR3 has 18 residues. The CDR3 spells CASSPHIPPAKYNQPQHF. DNA for the CDR3: TGTGCCAGCAGCCCTCATATCCCTCCAGCCAAATATAATCAGCCCCAGCATTTT.

This chain joins TRBV6-5 and TRBJ2-1; D not certain. CDR1 and CDR2 from the germline V gene are MNHEY and SVGAGI. The V end lost 6 bases, the J end lost 6 bases, and 6 bases lay between the germline ends. The CDR3 length is 11 residues. This CDR3 is CASSPFNEQFF. In DNA, the CDR3 is TGTGCCAGCAGCCCATTCAATGAGCAGTTCTTC.

The CDR3 sequence is CASSVFRIRGTEAFF. The CDR3 DNA sequence: TGTGCCAGCAGTGTTTTCAGGATAAGGGGAACTGAAGCTTTCTTT. The chain combines TRBV6-1 with TRBJ1-1; D might be TRBD1 (5 bases). The CDR3 contains 15 residues. With 4 bases removed from V and 5 bases from J, the gap between germline ends came to 17 bases. Germline CDR1 and CDR2: MNHNS and SASEGT.

V is TRBV5-4 and J is TRBJ1-2, with D maybe TRBD1 (5 bases). CDR3 length equals 13 residues. V was pared by 6 bases and J by 4 bases, with 13 bases between. The germline V gene encodes CDR1 SGHNT and CDR2 YYREEE (reference sequence). The CDR3 region has the DNA TGTGCCAGCACCCCAGGGAGGGGCTATGGCTACACCTTC. It specifies CASTPGRGYGYTF. Based on the CDR3 plus reference TRBV5-4 and TRBJ1-2, the full variable domain is ETGVTQSPTHLIKTRGQQVTLRCSSQSGHNTVSWYQQALGQGPQFIFQYYREEENGRGNFPPRFSGLQFPNYSSELNVNALELDDSALYLCASTPGRGYGYTFGSGTRLTVV.

This clone appeared a few times. V usage is TRBV2 and J usage is TRBJ1-2; tentatively, D is TRBD1 (5 bases). This CDR3 is built from 12 residues. Germline CDR1 SNHLY, CDR2 FYNNEI. The V gene lost 10 bases and the J gene lost 4 bases, with 13 bases spanning the gap. The CDR3 region has the DNA TGTGCCACCACCGGGACCGCCTATGGCTACACCTTC. Translated: CATTGTAYGYTF. Combining the CDR3 with reference TRBV2 and TRBJ1-2 gives the whole variable domain EPEVTQTPSHQVTQMGQEVILRCVPISNHLYFYWYRQILGQKVEFLVSFYNNEISEKSEIFDDQFSVERPDGSNFTLKIRSTKLEDSAMYFCATTGTAYGYTFGSGTRLTVV.

This chain links TRBV7-9 with TRBJ2-2; D call uncertain. V lost 1 base, J lost 6 bases, and 9 bases lay in between. CDR1 is SEHNR and CDR2 is FQNEAQ in the germline V gene (reference sequence). This CDR3 spans 14 amino acids. Here the CDR3 reads CASSLVATAGELFF. The CDR3 DNA follows: TGTGCCAGCAGCTTAGTAGCAACGGCCGGGGAGCTGTTTTTT.

The chain is built from TRBV6-5 and TRBJ1-2; D not resolved. The germline CDR1 and CDR2 sequences are MNHEY and SVGAGI. CDR3 length: 11 residues. With 4 bases removed from V and 5 bases from J, the gap between germline ends came to 5 bases. The CDR3 bases are TGTGCCAGCAGTTCAAGATATGGCTACACCTTC. This sequence encodes CASSSRYGYTF.

The chain combines TRBV6-4 with TRBJ2-3, with TRBD2 identical over 7 bases. The CDR3 covers 13 residues. Germline V gene lookup returns CDR1 MRHNA and CDR2 SNTAGT. J gave up 1 base and V 9 bases, and 4 bases lay outside the gene matches. The CDR3 DNA sequence: TGTGCCAGTTTAGCGGGCGGCACAGATACGCAGTATTTT. Its protein is CASLAGGTDTQYF.

The chain links TRBV5-1 to TRBJ2-1; maybe TRBD2 (6 bases). The CDR3 extends over 14 amino acids. CDR1 and CDR2 (germline): SGHRS, YFSETQ. V lost 4 bases to trimming and J lost 10 bases, with 18 bases between them. The CDR3, as DNA: TGCGCCAGCAGCCCCGGGACCCCTCGGGGGGAGCAGTTCTTC. Protein: CASSPGTPRGEQFF.